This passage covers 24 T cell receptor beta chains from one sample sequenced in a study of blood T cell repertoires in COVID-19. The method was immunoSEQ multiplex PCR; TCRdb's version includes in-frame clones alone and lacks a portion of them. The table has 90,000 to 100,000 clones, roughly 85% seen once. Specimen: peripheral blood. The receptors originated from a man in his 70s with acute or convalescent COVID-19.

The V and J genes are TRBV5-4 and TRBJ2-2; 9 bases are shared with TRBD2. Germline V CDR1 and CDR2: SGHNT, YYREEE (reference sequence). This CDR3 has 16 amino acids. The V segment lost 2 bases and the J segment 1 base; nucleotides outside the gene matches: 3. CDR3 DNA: TGTGCCAGCAGCTTAAGACTAGCGGTGAACACCGGGGAGCTGTTTTTT. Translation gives CASSLRLAVNTGELFF.

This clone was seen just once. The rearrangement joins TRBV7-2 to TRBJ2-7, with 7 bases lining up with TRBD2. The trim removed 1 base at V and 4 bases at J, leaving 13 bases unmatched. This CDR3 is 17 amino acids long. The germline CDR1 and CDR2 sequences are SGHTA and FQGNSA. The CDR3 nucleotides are TGTGCCAGCAGCTTAGGGAGCGGGGACCCTTTTAATTACGAGCAGTACTTC. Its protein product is CASSLGSGDPFNYEQYF. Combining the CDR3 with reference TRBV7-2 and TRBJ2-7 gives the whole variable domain GAGVSQSPSNKVTEKGKDVELRCDPISGHTALYWYRQSLGQGLEFLIYFQGNSAPDKSGLPSDRFSAERTGGSVSTLTIQRTQQEDSAVYLCASSLGSGDPFNYEQYFGPGTRLTVT.

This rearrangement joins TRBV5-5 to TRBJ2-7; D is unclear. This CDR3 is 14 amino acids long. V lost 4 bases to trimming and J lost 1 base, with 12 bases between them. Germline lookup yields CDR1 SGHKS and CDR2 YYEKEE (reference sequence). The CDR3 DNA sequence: TGTGCCAGCAGCCTAGAGACCGATTCCTACGAGCAGTACGTC. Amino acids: CASSLETDSYEQYV.

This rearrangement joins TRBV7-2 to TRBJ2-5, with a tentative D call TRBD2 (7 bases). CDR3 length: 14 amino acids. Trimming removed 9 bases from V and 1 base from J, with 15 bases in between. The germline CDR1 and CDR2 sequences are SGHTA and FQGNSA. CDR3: CASGGAGFQETQYF. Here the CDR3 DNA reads TGTGCCAGTGGGGGGGCAGGTTTCCAAGAGACCCAGTACTTC.

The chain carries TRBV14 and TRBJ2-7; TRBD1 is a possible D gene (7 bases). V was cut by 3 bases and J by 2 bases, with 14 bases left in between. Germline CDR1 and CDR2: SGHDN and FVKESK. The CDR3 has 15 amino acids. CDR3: CASSQGQGGPYEQYF. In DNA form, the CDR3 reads TGTGCCAGCAGCCAGGGGCAGGGGGGCCCCTACGAGCAGTACTTC. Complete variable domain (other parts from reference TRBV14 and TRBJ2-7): EAGVTQFPSHSVIEKGQTVTLRCDPISGHDNLYWYRRVMGKEIKFLLHFVKESKQDESGMPNNRFLAERTGGTYSTLKVQPAELEDSGVYFCASSQGQGGPYEQYFGPGTRLTVT.

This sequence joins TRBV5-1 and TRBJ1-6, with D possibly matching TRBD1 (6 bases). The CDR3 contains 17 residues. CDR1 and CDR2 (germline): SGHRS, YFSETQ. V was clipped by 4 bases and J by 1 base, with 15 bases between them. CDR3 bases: TGCGCCAGCAGCCCGGAAGGGGGACGATCCTATAATTCACCCCTCCACTTT. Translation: CASSPEGGRSYNSPLHF. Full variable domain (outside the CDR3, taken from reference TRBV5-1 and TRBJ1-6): KAGVTQTPRYLIKTRGQQVTLSCSPISGHRSVSWYQQTPGQGLQFLFEYFSETQRNKGNFPGRFSGRQFSNSRSEMNVSTLELGDSALYLCASSPEGGRSYNSPLHFGNGTRLTVT.

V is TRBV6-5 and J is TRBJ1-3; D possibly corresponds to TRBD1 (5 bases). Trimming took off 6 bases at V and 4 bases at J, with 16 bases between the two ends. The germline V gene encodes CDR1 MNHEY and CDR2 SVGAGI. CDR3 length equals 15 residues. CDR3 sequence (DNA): TGTGCCAGCAGCCCCCGGGAGGGGCCAGGAAACACCATATATTTT. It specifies CASSPREGPGNTIYF.

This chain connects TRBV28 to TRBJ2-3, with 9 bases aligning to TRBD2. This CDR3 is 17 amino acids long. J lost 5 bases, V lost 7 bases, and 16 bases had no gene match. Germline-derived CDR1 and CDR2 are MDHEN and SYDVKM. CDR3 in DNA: TGTGCCAGCATCCCGCCTCGCGGCGGGGGGGGTGGAGATACGCAGTATTTT. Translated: CASIPPRGGGGGDTQYF.

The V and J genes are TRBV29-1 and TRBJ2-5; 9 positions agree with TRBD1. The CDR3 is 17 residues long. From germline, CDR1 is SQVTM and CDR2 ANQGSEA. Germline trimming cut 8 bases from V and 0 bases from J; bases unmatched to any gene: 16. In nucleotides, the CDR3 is TGCAGCTTCGCCGGAGGCTCGGGACAGGGTTACCAAGAGACCCAGTACTTC. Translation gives CSFAGGSGQGYQETQYF.

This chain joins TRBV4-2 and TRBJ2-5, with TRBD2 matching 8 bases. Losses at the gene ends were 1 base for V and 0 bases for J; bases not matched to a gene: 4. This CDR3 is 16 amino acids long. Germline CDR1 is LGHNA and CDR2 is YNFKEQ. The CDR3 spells CASSQGGGPDQETQYF. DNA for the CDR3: TGTGCCAGCAGCCAAGGCGGGGGGCCGGACCAAGAGACCCAGTACTTC.

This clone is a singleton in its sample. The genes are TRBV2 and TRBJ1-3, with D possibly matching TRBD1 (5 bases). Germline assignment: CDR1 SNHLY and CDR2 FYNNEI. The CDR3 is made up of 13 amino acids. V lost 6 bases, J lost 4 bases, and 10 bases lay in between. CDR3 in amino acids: CASRKGAGNTIYF. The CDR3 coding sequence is TGTGCCAGCAGAAAAGGGGCGGGAAACACCATATATTTT.

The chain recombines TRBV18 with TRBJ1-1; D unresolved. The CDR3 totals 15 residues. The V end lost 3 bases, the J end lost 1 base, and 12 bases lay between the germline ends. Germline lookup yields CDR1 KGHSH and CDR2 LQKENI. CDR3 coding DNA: TGTGCCAGCTCACCGGGCATCGGGGAGAACACTGAAGCTTTCTTT. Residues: CASSPGIGENTEAFF.

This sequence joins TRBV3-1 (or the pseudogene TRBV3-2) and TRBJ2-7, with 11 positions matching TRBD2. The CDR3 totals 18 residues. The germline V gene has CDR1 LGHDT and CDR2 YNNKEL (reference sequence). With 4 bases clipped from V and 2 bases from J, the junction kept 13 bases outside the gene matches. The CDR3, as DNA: TGTGCCAGCAGCCTCAAAGTGGTAGCGGGGGGGCGGACCTACGAGCAGTACTTC. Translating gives CASSLKVVAGGRTYEQYF.

CDR3 sequence: CASSFGTNYGYTF. In DNA form, the CDR3 reads TGTGCCAGCAGCTTCGGGACTAACTATGGCTACACCTTC. This rearrangement joins TRBV7-2 to TRBJ1-2, with D uncertain. CDR3 size: 13 residues. The germline gives CDR1 SGHTA, CDR2 FQGNSA. V lost 3 bases, J lost 0 bases, and 5 bases lay in between.

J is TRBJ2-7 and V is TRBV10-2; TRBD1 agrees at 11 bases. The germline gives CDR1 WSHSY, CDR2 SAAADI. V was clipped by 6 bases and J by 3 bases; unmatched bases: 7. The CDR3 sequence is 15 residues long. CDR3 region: CASRPGQGVLYEQYV. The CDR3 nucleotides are TGCGCCAGCAGACCGGGACAGGGGGTTCTCTACGAGCAGTACGTC.

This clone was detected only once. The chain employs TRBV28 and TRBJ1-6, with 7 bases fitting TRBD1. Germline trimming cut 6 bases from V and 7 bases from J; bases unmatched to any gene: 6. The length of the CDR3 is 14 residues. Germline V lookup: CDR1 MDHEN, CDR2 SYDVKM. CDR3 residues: CASSPTGRNSPLHF. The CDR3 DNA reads TGTGCCAGCAGCCCGACAGGGAGGAATTCACCCCTCCACTTT.

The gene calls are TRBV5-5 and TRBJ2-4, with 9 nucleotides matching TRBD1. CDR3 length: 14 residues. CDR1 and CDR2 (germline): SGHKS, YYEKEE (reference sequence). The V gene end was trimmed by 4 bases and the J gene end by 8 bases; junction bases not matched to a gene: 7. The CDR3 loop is CASSPRDRDYIQYF. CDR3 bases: TGTGCCAGCAGCCCCCGGGACAGGGACTACATTCAGTACTTC.

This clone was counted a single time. The DNA for the CDR3 is TGTGCCAGCAGTGTTGTCAGGGCGTCTGGCTACACCTTC. Amino acids: CASSVVRASGYTF. J is TRBJ1-2 and V is TRBV2; D perhaps matches TRBD1 (5 bases). Germline lookup yields CDR1 SNHLY and CDR2 FYNNEI. CDR3 size: 13 residues. Trimming shortened V by 4 bases and J by 7 bases, and 13 bases separated the two germline ends.

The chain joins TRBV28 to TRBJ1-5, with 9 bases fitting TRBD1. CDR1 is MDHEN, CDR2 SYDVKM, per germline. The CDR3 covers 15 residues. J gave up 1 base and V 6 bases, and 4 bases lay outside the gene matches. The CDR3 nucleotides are TGTGCCAGCAGAACAGGGACAGGGAGCAATCAGCCCCAGCATTTT. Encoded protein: CASRTGTGSNQPQHF.

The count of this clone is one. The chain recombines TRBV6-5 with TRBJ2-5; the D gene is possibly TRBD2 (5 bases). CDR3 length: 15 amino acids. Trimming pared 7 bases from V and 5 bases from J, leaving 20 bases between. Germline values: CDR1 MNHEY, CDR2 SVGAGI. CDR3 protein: CASTLLRLPGETQYF. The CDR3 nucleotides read TGTGCCAGCACCCTCCTCCGACTGCCGGGGGAGACCCAGTACTTC.

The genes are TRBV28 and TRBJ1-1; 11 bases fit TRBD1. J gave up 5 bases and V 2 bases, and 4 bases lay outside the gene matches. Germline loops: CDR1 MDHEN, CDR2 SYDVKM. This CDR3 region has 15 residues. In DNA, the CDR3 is TGTGCCAGCAGTTTAGGGACAGGGGGTGCGACTGAAGCTTTCTTT. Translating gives CASSLGTGGATEAFF.

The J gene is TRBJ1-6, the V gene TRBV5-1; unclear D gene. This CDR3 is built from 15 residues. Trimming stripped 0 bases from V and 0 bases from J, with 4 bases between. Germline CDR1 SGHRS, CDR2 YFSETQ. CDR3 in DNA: TGCGCCAGCAGCTTGGGCAGCTCCTATAATTCACCCCTCCACTTT. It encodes CASSLGSSYNSPLHF.

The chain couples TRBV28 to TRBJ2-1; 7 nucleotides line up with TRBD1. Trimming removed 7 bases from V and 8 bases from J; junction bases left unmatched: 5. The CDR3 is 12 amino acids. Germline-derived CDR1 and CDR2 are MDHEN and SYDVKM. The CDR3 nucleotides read TGTGCCAGCATTCAAGGGGGCGATGAGCAGTTCTTC. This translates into CASIQGGDEQFF.

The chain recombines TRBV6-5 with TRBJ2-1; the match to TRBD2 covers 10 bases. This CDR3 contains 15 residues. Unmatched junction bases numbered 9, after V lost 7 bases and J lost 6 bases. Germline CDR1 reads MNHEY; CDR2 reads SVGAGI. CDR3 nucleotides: TGTGCCAGCACAATAAGCGGGGGGGCTTTCAATGAGCAGTTCTTC. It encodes CASTISGGAFNEQFF.